This is a list of T cell receptor beta chains from one sample in a study of shared clonotypes between healthy human individuals. Sequencing used immunoSEQ multiplex PCR; TCRdb keeps in-frame clones, though not all of them. This table has some 1,100,000 clones, 75% to 85% appearing once. Specimen: memory CD4+ T cells from PBMCs. These receptors were collected from a young man in good health. Some clones in this sample may be carry-over from other donors' samples. The CDR3 runs from the conserved cysteine through the conserved F or W. D genes are given only for firm matches. A clone size is listed for some rows: how often the clone was seen (once, few, many), or a class if it is expanded.

>TRBD1|TRBV28|.|TRBJ1-2
TGTGCCAGCACCACAGGGACAGGGGCCGCCCGCTATGGCTACACCTTC
CASTTGTGAARYGYTF
>TRBD1|TRBV5-1|many|TRBJ2-1
TGCGCCAGCAGCTTGGCAGGGGGAATCGGCAATGAGCAGTTCTTC
CASSLAGGIGNEQFF
>TRBD1|TRBV2|.|TRBJ2-3
TGTGCCAGCAGTACCGACAGGGCCACAGATACGCAGTATTTT
CASSTDRATDTQYF
>.|TRBV7-9|once|TRBJ1-2
TGTGCCAGCAGCCCGGGGTCCTATGGCTACACCTTC
CASSPGSYGYTF
>.|TRBV5-1|.|TRBJ1-4
TGCGCCAGCAGGGGATTAGGGGGTGAAAAACTGTTTTTT
CASRGLGGEKLFF
>.|TRBV2|.|TRBJ2-3
TGTGCCAGCTCGTCGACCCCGGGAGATACGCAGTATTTT
CASSSTPGDTQYF
>.|TRBV5-4|.|TRBJ1-2
TGTGCCAGCAGCCGGCGCGAGGGGAACTATGGCTACACCTTC
CASSRREGNYGYTF
>.|TRBV6-1|.|TRBJ1-3
TGTGCCAGCAGCAGGGGAGGTGGAAACACCATATATTTT
CASSRGGGNTIYF
>TRBD1|TRBV6-5|.|TRBJ1-2
TGTGCCAGCAGTTACGGGACAGGGGGCGCGGGCTATGGCTACACCTTC
CASSYGTGGAGYGYTF
>TRBD1|TRBV9|.|TRBJ2-1
TGTGCCAGCAGCGCCCGCGGACAGGGCGAGAGCAATGAGCAGTTCTTC
CASSARGQGESNEQFF
>.|TRBV5-1|.|TRBJ2-1
TGCGCCAGCAGCTTGTGGGGGAGTGAGCAGTTCTTC
CASSLWGSEQFF
>.|TRBV19|many|TRBJ2-5
TGTGCCAGTAGTAAGGTGGTAGCCCGAGGGGAGACCCAGTACTTC
CASSKVVARGETQYF
>TRBD2|TRBV30|.|TRBJ2-7
TGTGCCTGGCGGCGGGGGACGAGGGGAGAGCAGTACTTC
CAWRRGTRGEQYF
>.|TRBV5-4|many|TRBJ1-1
TGTGCCAGCAGCTTGAGTCAATCGAACACTGAAGCTTTCTTT
CASSLSQSNTEAFF
>.|TRBV30|.|TRBJ2-2
TGTGCCTGGAGGGCCAGACCGAACACCGGGGAGCTGTTTTTT
CAWRARPNTGELFF
>.|TRBV30|.|TRBJ1-5
TGTGCCTGGAGCCGGGACGGGTATAGCAATCAGCCCCAGCATTTT
CAWSRDGYSNQPQHF
>TRBD1|TRBV25-1|.|TRBJ1-2
TGTGCCAGCAGTGAATATAACAGGGACAGGGAAGTCGGCTACACCTTC
CASSEYNRDREVGYTF
>.|TRBV7-3|.|TRBJ2-5
TGTGCCAGCAGCCCCCAGGGGGGGCCCGAAGAGACCCAGTACTTC
CASSPQGGPEETQYF
>.|TRBV11-2|.|TRBJ2-2
TGTGCCAGCAGCGCGACAGAAGGGAACACCGGGGAGCTGTTTTTT
CASSATEGNTGELFF
>TRBD1|TRBV10-3|few|TRBJ1-2
TGTGCCATCAGGACAGGGAACTATGGCTACACCTTC
CAIRTGNYGYTF
>.|TRBV6-5|.|TRBJ1-5
TGTGCCAGCAGGGGGAATAGGGGAGGGAATCAGCCCCAGCATTTT
CASRGNRGGNQPQHF
>TRBD1|TRBV5-4|.|TRBJ1-2
TGTGCCAGCAGCTTGGGATGGGACAGGGCGATATCTGGCTACACCTTC
CASSLGWDRAISGYTF
>TRBD1|TRBV19|.|TRBJ1-4
TGTGCCAGTAGCAGGACAGGGGGTATTGAAAAACTGTTTTTT
CASSRTGGIEKLFF
>.|TRBV7-9|few|TRBJ2-5
TGTGCCAGCAGCTTAGCGGGGGGCGGACAAGAGACCCAGTACTTC
CASSLAGGGQETQYF
>TRBD2|TRBV28|.|TRBJ2-7
TGTGCCAGCAGTTCGATACTAGCGGGCCCCTACGAGCAGTACTTC
CASSSILAGPYEQYF
>TRBD2|TRBV29-1|.|TRBJ2-5
TGCAGCGTTGCCCTAGCGGGAGGTTCCGGGGAGACCCAGTACTTC
CSVALAGGSGETQYF
>.|TRBV14|.|TRBJ1-2
TGTGCCAGCAGCCAAGATCCCGGGGAAGGCTACACCTTC
CASSQDPGEGYTF
>.|TRBV7-2|.|TRBJ2-4
TGTGCCAGCAGCTTAGACGGCAGAAACATTCAGTACTTC
CASSLDGRNIQYF
>.|TRBV6-1|.|TRBJ1-1
TGTGCCAGCAGTGACCGGACGGATGAAGCTTTCTTT
CASSDRTDEAFF
>TRBD1|TRBV28|.|TRBJ2-7
TGTGCCAGCAGTTCCTTTTCCATCGGGACAGGCGCCGAGCAGTACTTC
CASSSFSIGTGAEQYF
>.|TRBV7-9|.|TRBJ1-1
TGTGCCAGCAGCTCCCCCCGCGGGGGTGAAGCTTTCTTT
CASSSPRGGEAFF
>.|TRBV9|.|TRBJ1-2
TGTGCCAGCAGCCCCTATGAGGGGCCCGGCTACACCTTC
CASSPYEGPGYTF
>TRBD2|TRBV11-3|.|TRBJ2-7
TGTGCCAGCAGCTCTAGGAGCGGGAATAGCGAGCAGTACTTC
CASSSRSGNSEQYF
>.|TRBV19|.|TRBJ1-2
TGTGCCAGTAGTAGTCAGGCGCGTGGAACCTATGGCTACACCTTC
CASSSQARGTYGYTF
>TRBD1|TRBV7-3|.|TRBJ1-1
TGTGCCAGCAGCTTACTGGGGACAGGGAAGAACACTGAAGCTTTCTTT
CASSLLGTGKNTEAFF
>.|TRBV21-1|.|TRBJ2-1
TGTGCCAGCAGACTTGGCCGCCCAGGGGACAATGAGCAGTTCTTC
CASRLGRPGDNEQFF
>TRBD1|TRBV5-5|.|TRBJ2-7
TGTGCCAGCAGCGGTGGACAGGGGGCCTACGAGCAGTACTTC
CASSGGQGAYEQYF
>.|TRBV7-3|.|TRBJ2-5
TGTGCCAGCAGCGACCTGAGGGGGACCCAGTACTTC
CASSDLRGTQYF
>TRBD1|TRBV29-1|.|TRBJ2-7
TGCAGCGTCGGGGACAGCTCCTACGAGCAGTACTTC
CSVGDSSYEQYF
>.|TRBV5-1|.|TRBJ2-1
TGCGCCAGCAGGCGGACTCAAACCTCCTACAATGAGCAGTTCTTC
CASRRTQTSYNEQFF
>.|TRBV7-9|.|TRBJ1-4
TGTGCCAGCAGCCCCGCGGGTGAAAAACTGTTTTTT
CASSPAGEKLFF
>TRBD2|TRBV15|.|TRBJ2-7
TGTGCCACCAGTCTAGCGGGAGGTTACTACGAGCAGTACTTC
CATSLAGGYYEQYF
>TRBD2|TRBV7-2|.|TRBJ2-5
TGTGCCAGCAGCTATGGACTAGCTGCCGCGGAGACCCAGTACTTC
CASSYGLAAAETQYF